The 9 T cell receptor beta chains listed next were all sequenced from one sample in a study of CD8+CD57+ T cells in acquired aplastic anemia. Researchers used genomic DNA as the template to profile TCR beta VDJ and CDR3. TCRdb passed the reads through MiXCR, listing each CDR3 protein once. The sample shows just over 400,000 distinct CDR3 sequences, just under 70% of them seen only once. The specimen sequenced was sorted CD4+, CD8+, or CD8+CD57+ T cells (not recorded which) from PBMCs. These receptors were taken from a human donor in good health, serving as a control.

This chain connects TRBV9 to TRBJ1-3; D may be TRBD1 (5 bases). With 1 base removed from V and 1 base from J, the gap between germline ends came to 15 bases. Per germline, CDR1 SGDLS and CDR2 YYNGEE. The CDR3 is 17 amino acids. The CDR3: CASSVSPRDGSGNTIYF. CDR3 nucleotide sequence: TGTGCCAGCAGCGTATCCCCACGGGACGGTTCTGGAAACACCATATATTTT.

The rearrangement links TRBV5-4 to TRBJ1-2; no definite D call. The CDR3 has 12 amino acids. V was trimmed by 3 bases and J by 13 bases, leaving 16 bases between them. CDR1 SGHNT and CDR2 YYREEE come from the germline V gene (reference sequence). CDR3 sequence reads: CASSSTEYTTTF. Here the CDR3 DNA reads TGTGCCAGCAGCTCGACTGAGTACACTACCACCTTC.

With regard to this clonotype: At one end, the junction sequence differs from germline, possibly due to a read error. J is TRBJ2-7 and V is TRBV7-3, with TRBD2 as a possible D gene (7 bases). Germline-derived CDR1 and CDR2 are SGHTA and FQGTGA. The CDR3 has 14 residues. CDR3 coding DNA: TGTGCCAGCAGCTTGACGGGGGGCAGGAGGACAGATACGTTC. As protein: CASSLTGGRRTDTF.

V is TRBV15 and J is TRBJ2-7; weak D call: TRBD2 (6 bases). V gave up 1 base and J gave up 3 bases, with 16 bases separating them. The CDR3 spans 16 residues. Germline CDR1 is LNHNV and CDR2 is YYDKDF (reference sequence). The CDR3: CATSRGFPGRIYEQYF. CDR3 sequence (DNA): TGTGCCACCAGCAGAGGGTTCCCGGGGAGGATCTACGAGCAGTACTTC.

In nucleotides, the CDR3 is TGTGCCAGCCTTAGGGACATTCTCAATAGCAATCAGCCCCAGCATTTT. Translated: CASLRDILNSNQPQHF. J is TRBJ1-5 and V is TRBV12-3 or TRBV12-4; the D gene is possibly TRBD1 (6 bases). There are 16 residues in the CDR3. Between the trimmed V and J ends, which lost 8 bases and 0 bases, there was a span of 17 bases.

The V and J genes are TRBV10-3 and TRBJ2-5; D is tentatively TRBD1 or TRBD2 (5 bases each). Germline loops: CDR1 ENHRY, CDR2 SYGVKD. This CDR3 spans 11 amino acids. Deletions cut 3 bases from V and 12 bases from J, with 11 bases between. The DNA of the CDR3 is TGTGCCATCAGTGATGGTGGGACGGAGTACTTC. This sequence encodes CAISDGGTEYF.

The rearrangement links TRBV20-1 to TRBJ2-3, with 7 bases aligning to TRBD1. The germline CDR1 and CDR2 sequences are DFQATT and SNEGSKA (reference sequence). Trimming at V came to 3 bases and at J to 3 bases, leaving 6 bases not matched to a gene. The length of the CDR3 is 14 residues. The CDR3 reads CSASDRVGTDTQYF. The CDR3 DNA follows: TGCAGTGCTAGTGACAGGGTGGGGACAGATACGCAGTATTTT.

The rearrangement links TRBV9 to TRBJ1-1; D gene unclear. The CDR3 consists of 13 residues. Germline V gene sequence: CDR1 SGDLS, CDR2 YYNGEE. Trimming removed 4 bases at V and 2 bases at J, with 9 bases between. The chain's CDR3 is CASSLGINTEAFF. The CDR3 DNA is TGTGCCAGCAGCTTAGGGATCAACACTGAAGCTTTCTTT. Complete variable domain (other parts from reference TRBV9 and TRBJ1-1): DSGVTQTPKHLITATGQRVTLRCSPRSGDLSVYWYQQSLDQGLQFLIQYYNGEERAKGNILERFSAQQFPDLHSELNLSSLELGDSALYFCASSLGINTEAFFGQGTRLTVV.

The chain joins TRBV20-1 to TRBJ2-1; D gene ambiguous. CDR3 length equals 15 residues. V lost 1 base, J lost 5 bases, and 15 bases lay in between. Germline V lookup: CDR1 DFQATT, CDR2 SNEGSKA (reference sequence). CDR3 amino acids: CSARASGNYNNEQFF. CDR3 bases: TGCAGTGCTAGAGCCTCAGGAAATTATAACAATGAGCAGTTCTTC.